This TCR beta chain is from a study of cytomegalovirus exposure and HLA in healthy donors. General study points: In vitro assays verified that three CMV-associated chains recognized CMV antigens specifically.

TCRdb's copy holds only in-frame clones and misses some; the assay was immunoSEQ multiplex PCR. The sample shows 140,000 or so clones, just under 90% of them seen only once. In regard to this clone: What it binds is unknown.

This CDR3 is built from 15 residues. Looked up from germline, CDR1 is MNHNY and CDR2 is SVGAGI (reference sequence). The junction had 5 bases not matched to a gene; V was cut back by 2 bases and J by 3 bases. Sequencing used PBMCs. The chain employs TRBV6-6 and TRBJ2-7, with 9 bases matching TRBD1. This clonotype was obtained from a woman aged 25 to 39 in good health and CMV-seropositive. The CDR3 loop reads CASSYLATGGYEQYF. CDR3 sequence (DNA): TGTGCCAGCAGTTACCTTGCGACAGGGGGCTACGAGCAGTACTTC.